The 10 T cell receptor beta chains presented below share a single source sample, sequenced in a study of low-dose radiotherapy and immunotherapy resistance in tumors. TRAV- and TRBV-specific primers primed first-strand cDNA, covering alpha and beta chains. TCR amplification ran roughly 20 PCR cycles using constant-region and V-primer adapter primers. TCRdb reprocessed the reads via MiXCR and lists one record per CDR3 protein. The sample yields 64,000 or so distinct CDR3 sequences, around 30% seen once. Time point meaning: before trial treatment. The source material was PBMCs, sampled before treatment. The source of these receptors is a female donor with ovarian cancer.

The chain uses TRBV28 and TRBJ1-2, with D maybe TRBD1 (5 bases). V was pared by 3 bases and J by 4 bases, with 15 bases between. The CDR3 length is 15 residues. Germline CDR1 and CDR2: MDHEN and SYDVKM. CDR3 nucleotides: TGTGCCAGCAGTTTTACAGGAAGGCGTGGCTATGGCTACACCTTC. Translation gives CASSFTGRRGYGYTF.

In the case of this clonotype: The likely explanation is a read error, given a far larger clone one base away. The chain is built from TRBV21-1 and TRBJ2-1; TRBD1 is the table's D call and was not checked against the DNA. TRBV21-1 is tagged as a pseudogene. The CDR3 covers 14 residues. The CDR3 sequence: CASSNWQGDYEQFF. CDR3 coding DNA: TGTGCCAGCAGCAATTGGCAGGGGGACTACGAGCAGTTCTTC.

There are many counts of this clonotype. The chain joins TRBV2 to TRBJ1-6, with 8 bases fitting TRBD1. Trimming cost V 4 bases and J 8 bases; bases outside gene matches: 1. Germline V gene sequence: CDR1 SNHLY, CDR2 FYNNEI. CDR3 size: 13 residues. This CDR3 is CASSVTGDSPLHF. The CDR3 DNA sequence: TGTGCCAGCAGTGTGACAGGGGATTCACCCCTCCACTTT. The full variable domain, its missing parts supplied by reference TRBV2 and TRBJ1-6, is EPEVTQTPSHQVTQMGQEVILRCVPISNHLYFYWYRQILGQKVEFLVSFYNNEISEKSEIFDDQFSVERPDGSNFTLKIRSTKLEDSAMYFCASSVTGDSPLHFGNGTRLTVT.

This clonotype was detected a few times. The chain recombines TRBV24-1 with TRBJ2-3, with TRBD1 matching over 10 bases. Germline lookup yields CDR1 KGHDR and CDR2 SFDVKD. The CDR3 runs to 16 residues. J lost 6 bases, V lost 3 bases, and 8 bases had no gene match. The CDR3 reads CATSDPVTGGADTQYF. CDR3 sequence (DNA): TGTGCCACCAGTGATCCCGTGACAGGGGGCGCGGATACGCAGTATTTT.

As to this clonotype: Since a far larger clone is one base different, this is likely a read error. The rearrangement joins TRBV29-1 to TRBJ2-7, with 8 positions matching TRBD2. V lost 2 bases, J lost 7 bases, and 4 bases stayed unmatched. The CDR3 runs to 12 residues. Germline-derived CDR1 and CDR2 are SQVTM and ANQGSEA. The CDR3 spells CSVEREGNEQYF. The CDR3 bases are TGCAGCGTTGAACGGGAGGGAAATGAGCAGTACTTC.

About this clonotype itself: A far more abundant clone sits one base away, making this likely a read error. The chain carries TRBV7-8 and TRBJ2-1; 7 positions match TRBD2. CDR1 is SGHVS, CDR2 FQNEAQ, per germline. V trimming: 2 bases; J trimming: 13 bases; junction bases outside the gene matches: 17. This CDR3 region has 16 residues. The CDR3 nucleotides read TGTGCCAGCAGCTTAAGGTTGGCGGGAGACCAAGAGACCCAGTTCTTC. Encoded protein: CASSLRLAGDQETQFF.

A word on this clonotype: Relative to the germline gene, one junction end is altered; a read error may explain this. The chain carries TRBV15 and TRBJ2-7; maybe TRBD1 (6 bases). The CDR3 runs 16 residues. CDR1 is LNHNV and CDR2 is YYDKDF in the germline V gene (reference sequence). CDR3 region: CATSREQGFSSYEQYF. CDR3 DNA: TGTGCCACCAGCCGAGAACAGGGCTTCAGCTCCTACGAGCAGTACTTC.

Ten or more counts support this clonotype. V gene TRBV9 combines with J gene TRBJ1-5; a possible D gene is TRBD1 (5 bases). This CDR3 has 15 amino acids. CDR1 is SGDLS, CDR2 YYNGEE, per germline. Trimming took off 0 bases at V and 5 bases at J, with 12 bases between the two ends. The chain's CDR3 is CASSVGAGRDQPQHF. CDR3 DNA: TGTGCCAGCAGCGTAGGGGCAGGGCGGGATCAGCCCCAGCATTTT.

Many counts were recorded for this clonotype. The chain employs TRBV19 and TRBJ2-7; 12 bases match TRBD2. Trimming cost V 3 bases and J 4 bases; bases outside gene matches: 4. CDR1 is LNHDA, CDR2 SQIVND, per germline (reference sequence). The CDR3 consists of 15 residues. CDR3 sequence reads: CASSIRLAGVYEQYF. The CDR3 region has the DNA TGTGCCAGTAGTATTCGACTAGCGGGAGTTTACGAGCAGTACTTC.

This chain connects TRBV21-1 to TRBJ1-5. TRBV21-1 is tagged as a pseudogene. The CDR3 runs 17 residues. The DNA for the CDR3 is TGTGCCAGCAGCTCAACGGACAGTCCCGCTAGCAATCAGTCCCAGCATTTT. Translating it yields CASSSTDSPASNQSQHF.